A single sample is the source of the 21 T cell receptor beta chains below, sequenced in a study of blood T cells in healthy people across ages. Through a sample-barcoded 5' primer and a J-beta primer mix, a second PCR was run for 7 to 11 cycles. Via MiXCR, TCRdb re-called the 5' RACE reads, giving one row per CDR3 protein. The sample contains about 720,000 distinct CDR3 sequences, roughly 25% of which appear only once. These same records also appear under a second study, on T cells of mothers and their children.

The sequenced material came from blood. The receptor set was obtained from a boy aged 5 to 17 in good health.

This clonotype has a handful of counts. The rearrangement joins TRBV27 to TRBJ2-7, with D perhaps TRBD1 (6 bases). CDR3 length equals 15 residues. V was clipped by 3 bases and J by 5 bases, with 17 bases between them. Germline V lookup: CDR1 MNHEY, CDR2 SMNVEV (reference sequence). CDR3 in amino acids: CASSFLGTLRDEQYF. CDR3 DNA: TGTGCCAGCAGTTTCCTCGGGACACTTCGAGACGAGCAGTACTTC.

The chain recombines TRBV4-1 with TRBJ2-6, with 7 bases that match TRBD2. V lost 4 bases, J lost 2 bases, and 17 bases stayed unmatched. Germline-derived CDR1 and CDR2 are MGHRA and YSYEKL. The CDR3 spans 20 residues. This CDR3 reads CASSLPQVGGSLAGANVLTF. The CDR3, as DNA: TGCGCCAGCAGCCTCCCTCAAGTAGGCGGGAGTCTGGCTGGGGCCAACGTCCTGACTTTC.

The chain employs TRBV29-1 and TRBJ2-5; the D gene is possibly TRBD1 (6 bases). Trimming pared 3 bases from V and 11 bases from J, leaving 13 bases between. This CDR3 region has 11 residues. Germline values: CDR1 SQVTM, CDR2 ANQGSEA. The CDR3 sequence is CSVDLVQGQYF. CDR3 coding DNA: TGCAGCGTTGATCTAGTCCAGGGGCAGTACTTC.

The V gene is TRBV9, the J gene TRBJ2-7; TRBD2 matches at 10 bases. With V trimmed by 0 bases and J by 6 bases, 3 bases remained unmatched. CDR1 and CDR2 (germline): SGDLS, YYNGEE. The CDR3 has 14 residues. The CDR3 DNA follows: TGTGCCAGCAGCGTAGCTAGCGGGAGTCGCGAGCAGTACTTC. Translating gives CASSVASGSREQYF.

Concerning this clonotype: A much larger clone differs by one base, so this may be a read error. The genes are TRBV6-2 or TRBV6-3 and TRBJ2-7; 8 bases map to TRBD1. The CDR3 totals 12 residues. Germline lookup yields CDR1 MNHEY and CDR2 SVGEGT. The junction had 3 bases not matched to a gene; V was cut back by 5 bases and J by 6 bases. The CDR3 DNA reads TGTGCCAGCAGTGACAGGGGTTTCGAGCAGTACTTC. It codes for CASSDRGFEQYF.

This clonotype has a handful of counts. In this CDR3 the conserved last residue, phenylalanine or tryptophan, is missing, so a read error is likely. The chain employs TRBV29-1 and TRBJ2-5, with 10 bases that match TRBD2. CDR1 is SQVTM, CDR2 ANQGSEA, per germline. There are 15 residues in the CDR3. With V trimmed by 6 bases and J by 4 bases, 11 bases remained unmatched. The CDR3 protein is CSVESGREVRETQYL. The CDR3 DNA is TGCAGCGTGGAGAGCGGGAGGGAAGTTAGAGAGACCCAGTACCTC.

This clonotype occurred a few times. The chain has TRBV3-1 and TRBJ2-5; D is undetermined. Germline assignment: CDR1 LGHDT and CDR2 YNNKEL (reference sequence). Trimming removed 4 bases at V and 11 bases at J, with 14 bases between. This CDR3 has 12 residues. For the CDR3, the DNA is TGTGCCAGCAGCCGCACGTCCTCCGGGCAGTACTTC. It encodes CASSRTSSGQYF.

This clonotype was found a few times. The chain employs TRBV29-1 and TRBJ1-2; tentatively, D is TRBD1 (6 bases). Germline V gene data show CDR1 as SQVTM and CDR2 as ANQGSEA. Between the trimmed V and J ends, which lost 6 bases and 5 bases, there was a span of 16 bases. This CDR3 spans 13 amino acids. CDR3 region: CSVPSDSTYGYTF. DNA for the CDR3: TGCAGCGTACCATCGGACAGTACATATGGCTACACCTTC.

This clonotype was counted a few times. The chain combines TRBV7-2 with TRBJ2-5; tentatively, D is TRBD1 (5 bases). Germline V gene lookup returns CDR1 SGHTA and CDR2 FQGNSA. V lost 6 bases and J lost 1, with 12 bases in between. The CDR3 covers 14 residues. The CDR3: CASRSPGFQETQYF. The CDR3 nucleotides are TGTGCCAGCAGGTCTCCAGGGTTCCAAGAGACCCAGTACTTC.

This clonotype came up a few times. In nucleotides, the CDR3 is TGTGCCAGCAGCTTAGTGATTTACCTAGCGGGAGGGCAGGATGAGCAGTTCTTC. It yields the protein CASSLVIYLAGGQDEQFF. The rearrangement joins TRBV7-8 to TRBJ2-1; 12 bases fit TRBD2. The CDR3 consists of 18 residues. V gave up 1 base and J gave up 8 bases; unmatched junction bases: 12. Germline CDR1 reads SGHVS; CDR2 reads FQNEAQ. Using reference TRBV7-8 and TRBJ2-1 for the parts outside the CDR3, the full variable domain is GAGVSQSPRYKVAKRGQDVALRCDPISGHVSLFWYQQALGQGPEFLTYFQNEAQLDKSGLPSDRFFAERPEGSVSTLKIQRTQQEDSAVYLCASSLVIYLAGGQDEQFFGPGTRLTVL.

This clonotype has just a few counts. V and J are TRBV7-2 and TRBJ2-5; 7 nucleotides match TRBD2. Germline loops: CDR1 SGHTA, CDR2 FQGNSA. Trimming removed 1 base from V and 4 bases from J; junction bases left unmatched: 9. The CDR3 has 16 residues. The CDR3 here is CASSLGFERGAETQYF. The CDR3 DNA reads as TGTGCCAGCAGCTTAGGGTTTGAGCGGGGCGCAGAGACCCAGTACTTC.

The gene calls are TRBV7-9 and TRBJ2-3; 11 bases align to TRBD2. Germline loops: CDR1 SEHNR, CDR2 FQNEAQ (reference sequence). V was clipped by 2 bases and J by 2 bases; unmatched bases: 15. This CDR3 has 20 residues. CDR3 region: CASSLLLYGSSGGATDTQYF. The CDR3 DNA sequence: TGTGCCAGCAGCTTATTGCTTTATGGGAGTAGCGGGGGGGCCACAGATACGCAGTATTTT.

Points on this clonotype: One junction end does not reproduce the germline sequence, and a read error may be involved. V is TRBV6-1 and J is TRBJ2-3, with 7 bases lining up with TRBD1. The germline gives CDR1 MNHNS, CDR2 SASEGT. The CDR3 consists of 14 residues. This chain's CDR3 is CTSSQGQVADTQYF. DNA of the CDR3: TGTACCAGCAGTCAAGGACAGGTCGCAGATACGCAGTATTTT.

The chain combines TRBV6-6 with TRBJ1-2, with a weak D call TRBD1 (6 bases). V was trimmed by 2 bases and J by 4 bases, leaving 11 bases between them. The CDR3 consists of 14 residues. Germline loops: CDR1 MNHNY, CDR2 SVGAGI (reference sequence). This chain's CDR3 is CASSYGGGRYGYTF. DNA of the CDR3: TGTGCCAGCAGTTACGGGGGCGGTCGCTATGGCTACACCTTC.

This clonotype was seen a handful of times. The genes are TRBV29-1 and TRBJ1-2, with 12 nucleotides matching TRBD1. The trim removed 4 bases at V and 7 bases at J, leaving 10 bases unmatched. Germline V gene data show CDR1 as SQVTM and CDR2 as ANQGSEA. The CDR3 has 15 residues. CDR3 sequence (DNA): TGCAGCGTTGGAGGGGAGGGACAGGGGGCTTTTGGCTACACCTTC. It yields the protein CSVGGEGQGAFGYTF.

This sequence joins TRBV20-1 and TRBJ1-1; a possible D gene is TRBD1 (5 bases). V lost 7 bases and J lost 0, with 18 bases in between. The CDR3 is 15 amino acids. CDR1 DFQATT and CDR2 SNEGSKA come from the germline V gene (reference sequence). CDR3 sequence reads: CSVPGGGNMNTEAFF. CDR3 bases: TGCAGTGTTCCGGGGGGGGGGAACATGAACACTGAAGCTTTCTTT.

CDR3 DNA: TGCAGCGCCTTAACGGGACGGTGGGCCTACGAGCAGTACTTC. Protein sequence: CSALTGRWAYEQYF. The J gene is TRBJ2-7, the V gene TRBV29-1; either TRBD1 or TRBD2 may supply D (5 bases each). The CDR3 loop spans 14 amino acids. The germline CDR1 and CDR2 sequences are SQVTM and ANQGSEA. The V gene lost 7 bases and the J gene lost 2 bases, with 18 bases spanning the gap.

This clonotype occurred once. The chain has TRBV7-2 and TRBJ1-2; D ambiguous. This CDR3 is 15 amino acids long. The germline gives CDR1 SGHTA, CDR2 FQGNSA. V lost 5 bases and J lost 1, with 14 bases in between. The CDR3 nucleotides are TGTGCCAGCAGCCCCGGCACAGTAGATAACTATGGCTACACCTTC. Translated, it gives CASSPGTVDNYGYTF. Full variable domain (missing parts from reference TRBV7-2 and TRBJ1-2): GAGVSQSPSNKVTEKGKDVELRCDPISGHTALYWYRQSLGQGLEFLIYFQGNSAPDKSGLPSDRFSAERTGGSVSTLTIQRTQQEDSAVYLCASSPGTVDNYGYTFGSGTRLTVV.

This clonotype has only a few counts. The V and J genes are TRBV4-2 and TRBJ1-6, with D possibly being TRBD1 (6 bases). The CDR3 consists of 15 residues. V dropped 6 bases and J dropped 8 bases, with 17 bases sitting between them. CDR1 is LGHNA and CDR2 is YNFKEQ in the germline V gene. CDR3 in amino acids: CASREYRDWDSPLHF. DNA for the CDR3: TGTGCCAGCAGGGAATACAGGGATTGGGATTCACCCCTCCACTTT.

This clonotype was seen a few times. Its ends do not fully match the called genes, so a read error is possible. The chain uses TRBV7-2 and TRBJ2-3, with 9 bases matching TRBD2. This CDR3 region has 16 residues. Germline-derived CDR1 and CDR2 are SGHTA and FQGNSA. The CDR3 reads CASSPSSGVGTDTQYF. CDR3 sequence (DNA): TGTGCCAGCAGCCCCTCTAGCGGGGTGGGCACGGATACGCAGTATTTT.

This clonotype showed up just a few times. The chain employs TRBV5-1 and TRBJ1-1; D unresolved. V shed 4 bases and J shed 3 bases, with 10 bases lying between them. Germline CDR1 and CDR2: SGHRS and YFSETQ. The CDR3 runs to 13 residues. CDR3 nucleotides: TGCGCCAGCAGCGGGTGGTTGGACACTGAAGCTTTCTTT. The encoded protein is CASSGWLDTEAFF.